This entry features one TCR beta chain sequence. Its specificity is unknown. The PCR used 60 V beta and 13 J beta primers. Measured with immunoSEQ multiplex PCR; TCRdb has only the in-frame clones, and not every one. In the table there are some 99,000 clones, approximately 80% of which are singletons. These data originate in a study of glioma-infiltrating T cells after dendritic cell vaccination. About the study: Patients received three intradermal dendritic cell vaccine injections at biweekly intervals.

Documented time point: after dendritic cell vaccination, including at tumor progression/relapse. Only patients with spare fresh-frozen tumor and over two years of follow-up were included. General study points: Higher pretreatment TIL content predicted longer progression-free time and survival.

Germline assignment: CDR1 MNHEY and CDR2 SVGAGI. V lost 6 bases and J lost 3, with 11 bases in between. The CDR3 has 13 amino acids. This TCR was sampled from a human donor with glioblastoma. The specimen was blood, collected after dendritic cell vaccination. This chain links TRBV6-5 with TRBJ1-2; tentative D call: TRBD1 (6 bases). CDR3 nucleotides: TGTGCCAGCAGACGGACAGCCCACTATGGCTACACCTTC. The encoded protein is CASRRTAHYGYTF.